The T cell receptor beta chain under discussion was sequenced for a study of cytomegalovirus exposure and HLA in healthy donors. Study-level background: It was reported in a later analysis that the same platform had been used for the 100 to 150 validation repertoires as for the approximately 700 first-cohort repertoires.

CDR1 is MNHNS, CDR2 SASEGT, per germline. The CDR3 extends over 14 amino acids. Unmatched junction bases numbered 4, after V lost 7 bases and J lost 2 bases. Regarding the study as a whole: Specificity of a few CMV-associated chains for CMV antigens was verified in vitro. The tendency of first-cohort TCR clusters to co-occur in the 120 validation repertoires was identified by a subsequent analysis.

Repertoires were generated with immunoSEQ multiplex PCR, while TCRdb's copy carries only in-frame clones and drops some. The sample carries about 350,000 clones, roughly 87% recorded once. Notes on this clone: Antigen unknown.

Specimen: PBMCs. The clonotype comes from a woman aged 25 to 45 in good health and CMV-seropositive. The chain uses TRBV6-1 and TRBJ1-5; 8 bases map to TRBD1. The CDR3 nucleotides are TGTGCCAGCATCTCACAGGGGGGCAATCAGCCCCAGCATTTT. Protein sequence: CASISQGGNQPQHF.